The rows below give T cell receptor beta chains drawn from one sample of a study of memory CD4+ T cells and cytomegalovirus serostatus. Produced via immunoSEQ multiplex PCR; TCRdb's table is partial and in-frame only. The sample holds tens of thousands of clones, 76% seen once. Sequenced: memory CD4+ T cells from blood. These receptors originate from an adult in good health and CMV-seronegative. The CDR3 runs from the conserved cysteine through the conserved F or W. D genes are given only for firm matches. Some rows mark clone size as missing; the rest say once, few, many or name a class of expanded clone.

v_gene	j_gene	abundance	d_gene	CDR3nt	CDR3aa
TRBV5-1	TRBJ1-1	.	.	TGCGCCAGCAGCTCGGAAAGGCGAAGAACTGAAGCTTTCTTT	CASSSERRRTEAFF
TRBV5-1	TRBJ1-4	.	TRBD1	TGCGCCAGCAGCTTGAGGGGGCTCGAGGAAAAACTGTTTTTT	CASSLRGLEEKLFF
TRBV7-2	TRBJ1-3	.	.	TGTGCCAGCAGCTTAGCGACCGGGGCCGGAAACACCATATATTTT	CASSLATGAGNTIYF
TRBV6-6	TRBJ2-7	.	.	TGTGCCAGCAGGCCCGGCGGCCGGGGGGCCGCCTACGAGCAGTACTTC	CASRPGGRGAAYEQYF
TRBV9	TRBJ2-7	.	.	TGTGCCAGCAGCGTAGAGGGGTTTTGGTCGAGCGAGCAGTACTTC	CASSVEGFWSSEQYF
TRBV25-1	TRBJ2-3	.	.	TGTGCCAGCAGTGTAGCAGGGATAGATACGCAGTATTTT	CASSVAGIDTQYF
TRBV2	TRBJ1-1	few	.	TGTGCCAGCAGTGAAGATGCCGCCATGAACACTGAAGCTTTCTTT	CASSEDAAMNTEAFF
TRBV5-1	TRBJ1-5	.	TRBD1	TGCGCCAGCAGCCCCGGGACAGAAAATCAGCCCCAGCATTTT	CASSPGTENQPQHF
TRBV11-3	TRBJ2-7	.	TRBD1	TGTGCCAGCAGTAGGGGGCCTTCCTACGAGCAGTACTTC	CASSRGPSYEQYF
TRBV5-6	TRBJ1-2	.	.	TGTGCCAGCAGCCAGGTCGGGGGCTCTAACTATGGCTACACCTTC	CASSQVGGSNYGYTF
TRBV7-8	TRBJ1-4	few	.	TGTGCCAGCAGCTTATCTAATGGTGAAAAACTGTTTTTT	CASSLSNGEKLFF
TRBV9	TRBJ2-1	.	TRBD2	TGTGCCAGCAGCGTTGCTAGCGGGGGGCAGGATGAGCAGTTCTTC	CASSVASGGQDEQFF
TRBV14	TRBJ1-1	few	.	TGTGCCAGCAGCCAAGTGGAGAACACTGAAGCTTTCTTT	CASSQVENTEAFF
TRBV5-1	TRBJ2-1	.	TRBD1	TGCGCCAGCAGCCTGATACCGGGACAGCAAGAGTTCTTC	CASSLIPGQQEFF
TRBV7-2	TRBJ1-6	.	.	TGTGCCAGCAGCTTAACACAAAATAATTCACCCCTCCACTTT	CASSLTQNNSPLHF
TRBV4-2	TRBJ1-6	.	.	TGTGCCAGCAGCCAAGAATCGGTGGGTGCACCCCTCCACTTT	CASSQESVGAPLHF
TRBV29-1	TRBJ1-1	.	TRBD1	TGCAGCGTTGGGGCGACAGGGGGGACTGAAGCTTTCTTT	CSVGATGGTEAFF
TRBV7-2	TRBJ2-1	.	TRBD2	TGTGCCAGCAGCGAACTAGCGGGGGGGCCTTTTGAGCAGTTCTTC	CASSELAGGPFEQFF
TRBV30	TRBJ1-4	.	TRBD1	TGTGCCTGGGGACAGGGGGCGATTAATGAAAAACTGTTTTTT	CAWGQGAINEKLFF